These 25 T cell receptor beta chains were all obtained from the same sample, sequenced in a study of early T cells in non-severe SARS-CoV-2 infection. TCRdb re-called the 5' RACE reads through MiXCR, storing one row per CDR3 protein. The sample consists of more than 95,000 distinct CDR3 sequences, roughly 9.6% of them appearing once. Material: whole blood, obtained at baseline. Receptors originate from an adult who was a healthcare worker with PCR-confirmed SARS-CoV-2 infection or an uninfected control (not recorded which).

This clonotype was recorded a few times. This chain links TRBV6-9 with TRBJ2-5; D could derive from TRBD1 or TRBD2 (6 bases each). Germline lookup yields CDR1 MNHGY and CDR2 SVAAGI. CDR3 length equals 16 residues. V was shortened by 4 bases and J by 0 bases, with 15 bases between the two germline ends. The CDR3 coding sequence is TGTGCCAGCAGTTTGGTGCGAGGGGGGTACCAAGAGACCCAGTACTTC. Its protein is CASSLVRGGYQETQYF.

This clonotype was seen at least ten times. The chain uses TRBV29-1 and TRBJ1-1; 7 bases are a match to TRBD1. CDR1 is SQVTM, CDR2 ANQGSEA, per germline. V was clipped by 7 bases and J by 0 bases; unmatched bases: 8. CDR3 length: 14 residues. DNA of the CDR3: TGCAGCGGAAGACAGGGCCCGATGAACACTGAAGCTTTCTTT. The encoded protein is CSGRQGPMNTEAFF.

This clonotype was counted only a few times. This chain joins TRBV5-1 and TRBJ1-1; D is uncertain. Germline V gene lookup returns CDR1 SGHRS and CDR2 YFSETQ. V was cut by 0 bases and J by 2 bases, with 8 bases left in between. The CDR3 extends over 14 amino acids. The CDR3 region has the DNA TGCGCCAGCAGCTTGGTCCCCAGTAACACTGAAGCTTTCTTT. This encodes CASSLVPSNTEAFF.

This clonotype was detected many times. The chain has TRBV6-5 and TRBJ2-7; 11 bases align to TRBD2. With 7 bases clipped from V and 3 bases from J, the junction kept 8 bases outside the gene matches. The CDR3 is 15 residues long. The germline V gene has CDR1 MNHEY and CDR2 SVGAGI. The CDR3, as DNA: TGTGCCAGCACTGCAACCGGGACTAGCGGCTACGAGCAGTACTTC. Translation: CASTATGTSGYEQYF.

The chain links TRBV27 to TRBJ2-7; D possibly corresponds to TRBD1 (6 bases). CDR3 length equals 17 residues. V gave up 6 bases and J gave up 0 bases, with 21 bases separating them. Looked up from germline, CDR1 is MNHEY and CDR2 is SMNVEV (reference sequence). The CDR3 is CASSLKPPTGSSYEQYF. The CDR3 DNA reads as TGTGCCAGCAGCCTTAAGCCACCGACAGGCAGCTCCTACGAGCAGTACTTC.

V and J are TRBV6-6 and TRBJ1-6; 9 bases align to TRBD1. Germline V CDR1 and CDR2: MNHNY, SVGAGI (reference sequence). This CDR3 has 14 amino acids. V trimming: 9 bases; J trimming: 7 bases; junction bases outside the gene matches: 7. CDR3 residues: CASLRDRDNSPLHF. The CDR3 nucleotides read TGTGCCAGTCTCCGGGACAGGGACAATTCACCCCTCCACTTT.

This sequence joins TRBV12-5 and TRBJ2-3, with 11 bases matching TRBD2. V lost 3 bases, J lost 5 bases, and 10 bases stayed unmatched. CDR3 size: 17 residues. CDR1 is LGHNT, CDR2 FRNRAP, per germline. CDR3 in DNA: TGTGCTAGTGGTTTTGGTCCGACTAGCGGGACTTTAGATACGCAGTATTTT. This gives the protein CASGFGPTSGTLDTQYF. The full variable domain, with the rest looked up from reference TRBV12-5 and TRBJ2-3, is DARVTQTPRHKVTEMGQEVTMRCQPILGHNTVFWYRQTMMQGLELLAYFRNRAPLDDSGMPKDRFSAEMPDATLATLKIQPSEPRDSAVYFCASGFGPTSGTLDTQYFGPGTRLTVL.

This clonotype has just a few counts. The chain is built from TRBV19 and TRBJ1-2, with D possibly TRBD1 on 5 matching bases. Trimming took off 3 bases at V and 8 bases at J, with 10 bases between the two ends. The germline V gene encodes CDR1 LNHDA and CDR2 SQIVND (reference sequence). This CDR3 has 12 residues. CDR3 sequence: CASSMTAPGYTF. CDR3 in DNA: TGTGCCAGTAGTATGACAGCTCCGGGCTACACCTTC.

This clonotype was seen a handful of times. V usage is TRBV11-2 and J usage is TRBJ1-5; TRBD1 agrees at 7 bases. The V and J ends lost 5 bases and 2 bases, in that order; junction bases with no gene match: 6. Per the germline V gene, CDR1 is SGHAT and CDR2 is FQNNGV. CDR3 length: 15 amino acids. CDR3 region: CASSVDTGGNQPQHF. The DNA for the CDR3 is TGTGCCAGCAGCGTTGATACAGGGGGCAATCAGCCCCAGCATTTT.

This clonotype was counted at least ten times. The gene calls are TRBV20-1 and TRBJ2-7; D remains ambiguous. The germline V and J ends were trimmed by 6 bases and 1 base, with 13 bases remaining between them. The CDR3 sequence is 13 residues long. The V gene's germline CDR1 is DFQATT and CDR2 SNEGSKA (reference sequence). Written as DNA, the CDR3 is TGCAGTGCCCAAGATTCAGGTTCCTACGAGCAGTACTTC. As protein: CSAQDSGSYEQYF.

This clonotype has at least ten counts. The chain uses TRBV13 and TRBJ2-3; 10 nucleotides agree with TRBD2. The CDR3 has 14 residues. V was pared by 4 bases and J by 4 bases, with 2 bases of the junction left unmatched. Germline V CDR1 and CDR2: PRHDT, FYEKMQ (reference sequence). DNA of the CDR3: TGTGCCAGCAGCTGGGGACTAGCGCCAGATACGCAGTATTTT. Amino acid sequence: CASSWGLAPDTQYF.

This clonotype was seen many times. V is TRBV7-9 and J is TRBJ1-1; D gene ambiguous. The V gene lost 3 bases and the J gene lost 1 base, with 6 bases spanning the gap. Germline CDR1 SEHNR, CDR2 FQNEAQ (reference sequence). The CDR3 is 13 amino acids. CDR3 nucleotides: TGTGCCAGCAGCTTGAGCCAGAACACTGAAGCTTTCTTT. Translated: CASSLSQNTEAFF.

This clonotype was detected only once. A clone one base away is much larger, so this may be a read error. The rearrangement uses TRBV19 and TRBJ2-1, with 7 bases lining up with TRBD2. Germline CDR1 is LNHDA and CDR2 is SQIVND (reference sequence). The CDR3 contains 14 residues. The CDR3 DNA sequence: TGTGCCAGTAGTATTAGCGGGCGTAACAATGAGCAGATCTTC. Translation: CASSISGRNNEQIF.

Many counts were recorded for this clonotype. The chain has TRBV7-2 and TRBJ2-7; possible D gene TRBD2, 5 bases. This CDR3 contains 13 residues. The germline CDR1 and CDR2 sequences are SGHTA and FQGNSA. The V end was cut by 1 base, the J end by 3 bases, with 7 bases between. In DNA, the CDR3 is TGTGCCAGCAGCTTAGGAGGGTACTACGAGCAGTACTTC. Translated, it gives CASSLGGYYEQYF.

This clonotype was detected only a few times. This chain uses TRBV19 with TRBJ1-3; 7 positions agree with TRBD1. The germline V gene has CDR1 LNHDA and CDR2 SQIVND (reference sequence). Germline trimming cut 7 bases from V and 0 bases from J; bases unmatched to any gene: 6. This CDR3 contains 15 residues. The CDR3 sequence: CASTQDRRSGNTIYF. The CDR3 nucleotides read TGTGCCAGTACCCAGGACAGGCGCTCTGGAAACACCATATATTTT.

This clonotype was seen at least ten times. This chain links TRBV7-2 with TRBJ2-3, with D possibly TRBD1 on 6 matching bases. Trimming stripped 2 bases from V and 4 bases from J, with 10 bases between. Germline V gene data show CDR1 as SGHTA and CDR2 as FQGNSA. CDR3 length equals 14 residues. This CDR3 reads CASSLPGDADTQYF. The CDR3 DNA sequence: TGTGCCAGCAGCTTACCAGGGGATGCAGATACGCAGTATTTT.

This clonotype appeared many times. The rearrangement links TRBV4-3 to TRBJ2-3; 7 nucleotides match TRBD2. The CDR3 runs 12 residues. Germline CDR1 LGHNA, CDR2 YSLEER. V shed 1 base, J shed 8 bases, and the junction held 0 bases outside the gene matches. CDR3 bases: TGCGCCAGCAGCCAAGCGGGGGGTACGCAGTATTTT. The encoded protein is CASSQAGGTQYF.

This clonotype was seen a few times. CDR3 in DNA: TGCAGCGTTGCCCCTGCTAACTATGGCTACACCTTC. This codes for CSVAPANYGYTF. The rearrangement links TRBV29-1 to TRBJ1-2, with unresolved D. Germline CDR1 SQVTM, CDR2 ANQGSEA. This CDR3 comprises 12 residues. V lost 4 bases and J 0 bases, leaving 6 bases between the germline ends.

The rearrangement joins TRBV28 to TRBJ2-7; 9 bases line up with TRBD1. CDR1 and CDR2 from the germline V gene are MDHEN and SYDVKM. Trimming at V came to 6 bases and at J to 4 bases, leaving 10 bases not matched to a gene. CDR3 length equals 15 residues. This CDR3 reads CASSTVSGQGYEQYF. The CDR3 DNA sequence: TGTGCCAGCAGCACAGTCTCGGGACAGGGTTACGAGCAGTACTTC.

This chain's CDR3 is CASSQSSFEQYF. CDR3 in DNA: TGTGCCAGCAGCCAATCTAGTTTTGAGCAGTACTTC. This chain uses TRBV3-1 with TRBJ2-7, with D unclear. Trimming removed 2 bases from V and 7 bases from J, with 9 bases in between. This CDR3 comprises 12 residues. Per germline, CDR1 LGHDT and CDR2 YNNKEL (reference sequence).

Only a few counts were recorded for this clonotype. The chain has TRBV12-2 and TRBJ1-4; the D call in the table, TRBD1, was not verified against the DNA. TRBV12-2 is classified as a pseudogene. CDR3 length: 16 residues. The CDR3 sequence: CASRCLLDRPGGKLFF. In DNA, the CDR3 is TGTGCAAGTCGCTGCCTCTTGGACCGCCCGGGGGGAAAACTGTTTTTT.

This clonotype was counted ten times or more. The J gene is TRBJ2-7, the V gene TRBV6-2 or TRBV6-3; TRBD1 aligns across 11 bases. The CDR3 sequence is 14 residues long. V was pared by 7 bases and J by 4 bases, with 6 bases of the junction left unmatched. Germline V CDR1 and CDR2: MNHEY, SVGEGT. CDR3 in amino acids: CASKRGQGVYEQYF. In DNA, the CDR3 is TGTGCCAGCAAGAGGGGACAGGGGGTATACGAGCAGTACTTC.

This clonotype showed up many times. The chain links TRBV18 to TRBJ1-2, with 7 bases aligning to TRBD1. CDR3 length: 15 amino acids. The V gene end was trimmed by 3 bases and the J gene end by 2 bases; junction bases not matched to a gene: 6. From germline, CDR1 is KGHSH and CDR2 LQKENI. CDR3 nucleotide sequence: TGTGCCAGCTCACCCTCTCAACAGGGGAACTATGGCTACACCTTC. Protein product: CASSPSQQGNYGYTF.

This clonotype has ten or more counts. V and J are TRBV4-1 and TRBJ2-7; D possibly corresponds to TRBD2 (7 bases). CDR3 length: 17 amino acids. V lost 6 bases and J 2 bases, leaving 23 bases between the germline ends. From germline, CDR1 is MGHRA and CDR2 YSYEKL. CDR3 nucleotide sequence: TGCGCCAGCAGTCCTATCAAGGGGGGGACAAAAGCCTACGAGCAGTACTTC. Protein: CASSPIKGGTKAYEQYF.

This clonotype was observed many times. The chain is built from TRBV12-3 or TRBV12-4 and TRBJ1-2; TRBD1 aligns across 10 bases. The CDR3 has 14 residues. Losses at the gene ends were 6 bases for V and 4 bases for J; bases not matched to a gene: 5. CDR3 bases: TGTGCCAGCAGCCGGGACAGGGGAGGCTATGGCTACACCTTC. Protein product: CASSRDRGGYGYTF.